Shown below are 24 T cell receptor beta chains from a single sample sequenced in a study of blood T cell repertoires in COVID-19. The method was immunoSEQ multiplex PCR; TCRdb's version includes in-frame clones alone and lacks a portion of them. Of approximately 92,000 clones listed, over 60% are singletons. Sequenced: peripheral blood. These receptors came from a man between 50 and 59 years old who had recovered from COVID-19.

The rearrangement links TRBV28 to TRBJ2-7; 7 bases fit TRBD2. V lost 6 bases, J lost 2 bases, and 7 bases stayed unmatched. CDR1 is MDHEN, CDR2 SYDVKM, per germline. The CDR3 runs to 14 residues. The CDR3 DNA reads TGTGCCAGCAGCCCCCCGGGGGGACCCTACGAGCAGTACTTC. Translated, it gives CASSPPGGPYEQYF.

The chain combines TRBV30 with TRBJ2-1; 7 bases match TRBD2. With 3 bases clipped from V and 14 bases from J, the junction kept 7 bases outside the gene matches. Germline CDR1 is GTSNPN and CDR2 is SVGIG (reference sequence). This CDR3 is 11 amino acids long. The CDR3 coding sequence is TGTGCCTGGAGAGGTAACGGGGGGAAGTTCTTC. Translation: CAWRGNGGKFF.

The chain uses TRBV10-3 and TRBJ1-5; tentative D call: TRBD1 (5 bases). Between the trimmed V and J ends, which lost 4 bases and 4 bases, there was a span of 14 bases. The CDR3 totals 15 residues. The V gene's germline CDR1 is ENHRY and CDR2 SYGVKD. The CDR3 coding sequence is TGTGCCATCAGTGGACAGTTAGTAGGGAATCAGCCCCAGCATTTT. Protein sequence: CAISGQLVGNQPQHF.

The V call is TRBV15, the J call TRBJ1-3; D ambiguous. The V end was cut by 0 bases, the J end by 4 bases, with 16 bases between. Germline lookup yields CDR1 LNHNV and CDR2 YYDKDF (reference sequence). This CDR3 spans 17 amino acids. The CDR3 DNA is TGTGCCACCAGCAGAGATCGAGTCGGGTCTGTCGGAAACACCATATATTTT. It translates to CATSRDRVGSVGNTIYF.

The count of this clone is one. The chain carries TRBV6-1 and TRBJ2-5; tentative D call: TRBD2 (8 bases). The CDR3 is made up of 17 amino acids. Germline V CDR1 and CDR2: MNHNS, SASEGT. V lost 0 bases to trimming and J lost 5 bases, with 19 bases between them. Written as DNA, the CDR3 is TGTGCCAGCAGTGAAGCGCCCCCGGGAGGGGGCAGGGAGACCCAGTACTTC. Its translation: CASSEAPPGGGRETQYF.

This clone was counted between two and nine times. This chain joins TRBV12-5 and TRBJ1-2; D perhaps matches TRBD1 (5 bases). The CDR3 spans 13 residues. V was cut by 7 bases and J by 6 bases, with 15 bases left in between. CDR1 is LGHNT and CDR2 is FRNRAP in the germline V gene. In DNA form, the CDR3 reads TGTGCTAGTGCCCAAACAGGAATTAATGGCTACACCTTC. Residues: CASAQTGINGYTF.

The J gene is TRBJ2-2, the V gene TRBV5-1; D not resolved. Trimming shortened V by 0 bases and J by 8 bases, and 14 bases separated the two germline ends. CDR3 length: 15 residues. Germline V lookup: CDR1 SGHRS, CDR2 YFSETQ. The CDR3 sequence: CASSLGYQIWGELFF. In DNA form, the CDR3 reads TGCGCCAGCAGCTTGGGCTACCAAATCTGGGGGGAGCTGTTTTTT.

This clone has a count of ten or more. The V call is TRBV24-1, the J call TRBJ1-5; D unresolved. The germline gives CDR1 KGHDR, CDR2 SFDVKD. Trimming took off 4 bases at V and 2 bases at J, with 8 bases between the two ends. This CDR3 is built from 14 residues. The CDR3 DNA reads TGTGCCACCAGTGAAAATCGCGGCAATCAGCCCCAGCATTTT. As protein: CATSENRGNQPQHF.

This chain connects TRBV19 to TRBJ2-7; 12 bases are a match to TRBD2. The CDR3 runs to 14 residues. Germline trimming cut 7 bases from V and 6 bases from J; bases unmatched to any gene: 7. CDR1 LNHDA and CDR2 SQIVND come from the germline V gene (reference sequence). The CDR3 DNA reads as TGTGCCAGTAAGTCGACTAGCGGGAGCTTCGAGCAGTACTTC. The encoded protein is CASKSTSGSFEQYF.

This clone was seen once. The chain recombines TRBV5-1 with TRBJ2-7; D unclear. In germline, CDR1 is SGHRS, CDR2 YFSETQ. V was cut by 3 bases and J by 2 bases, with 9 bases left in between. CDR3 length equals 13 residues. The CDR3 nucleotides read TGCGCCAGCAGCTCGGGTTCTACCTACGAGCAGTACTTC. Protein: CASSSGSTYEQYF.

The rearrangement uses TRBV6-5 and TRBJ1-2; the D gene is possibly TRBD1 (5 bases). This CDR3 has 14 amino acids. V gave up 5 bases and J gave up 5 bases, with 15 bases separating them. Germline loops: CDR1 MNHEY, CDR2 SVGAGI. CDR3 sequence reads: CASSPLDSRYGYTF. CDR3 sequence (DNA): TGTGCCAGCAGTCCGCTCGACAGTCGATATGGCTACACCTTC.

The V gene is TRBV7-2, the J gene TRBJ2-5; 7 bases align to TRBD1. Germline V gene lookup returns CDR1 SGHTA and CDR2 FQGNSA. V dropped 3 bases and J dropped 0; count of bases not matched to a gene: 7. CDR3 length: 16 residues. CDR3 bases: TGTGCCAGCAGCTTTGGGACAGCAACTTACCAAGAGACCCAGTACTTC. Its translation: CASSFGTATYQETQYF.

The genes are TRBV3-1 (or the pseudogene TRBV3-2) and TRBJ1-1; D unclear. The CDR3 totals 14 residues. Germline CDR1 LGHDT, CDR2 YNNKEL (reference sequence). Trimming stripped 0 bases from V and 3 bases from J, with 8 bases between. Here the CDR3 reads CASSQEQFYTEAFF. DNA of the CDR3: TGTGCCAGCAGCCAAGAACAGTTTTACACTGAAGCTTTCTTT.

This sequence joins TRBV6-5 and TRBJ1-2; 10 bases are shared with TRBD1. The length of the CDR3 is 14 residues. V lost 7 bases and J lost 5; bases outside the gene matches: 7. The V gene's germline CDR1 is MNHEY and CDR2 SVGAGI. CDR3 DNA: TGTGCCAGCAATCCGACAGGGGGCGGGTATGGCTACACCTTC. As protein: CASNPTGGGYGYTF.

The chain links TRBV2 to TRBJ1-1; 10 bases map to TRBD1. J lost 4 bases, V lost 1 base, and 3 bases had no gene match. Per the germline V gene, CDR1 is SNHLY and CDR2 is FYNNEI. The length of the CDR3 is 15 residues. CDR3 sequence reads: CASSEGDRGSTEAFF. Written as DNA, the CDR3 is TGTGCCAGCAGTGAAGGGGACAGGGGTAGCACTGAAGCTTTCTTT.

In this sample, this clone turned up a few times. This sequence joins TRBV12-3 or TRBV12-4 and TRBJ1-5; TRBD1 is a possible D gene (6 bases). The CDR3 length is 12 residues. Trimming left V 6 bases short and J 13 bases short, with 16 bases between. In DNA, the CDR3 is TGTGCCAGCAGGCCCGGGACACATCTACAGCATTTT. Its translation: CASRPGTHLQHF.

The rearrangement joins TRBV9 to TRBJ1-2; 12 nucleotides agree with TRBD1. Germline trimming cut 3 bases from V and 8 bases from J; bases unmatched to any gene: 2. There are 13 residues in the CDR3. Per the germline V gene, CDR1 is SGDLS and CDR2 is YYNGEE. This chain's CDR3 is CASSGDRGRGYTF. Written as DNA, the CDR3 is TGTGCCAGCAGCGGGGACAGGGGGCGCGGCTACACCTTC.

This clone appeared a few times. This chain uses TRBV19 with TRBJ1-2; 7 bases map to TRBD1. The germline V gene encodes CDR1 LNHDA and CDR2 SQIVND (reference sequence). The trim removed 5 bases at V and 4 bases at J, leaving 13 bases unmatched. CDR3 length: 16 residues. DNA of the CDR3: TGTGCCAGTAGTTCGGCAGGGGGGCCGACGGGCTATGGCTACACCTTC. Its translation: CASSSAGGPTGYGYTF. The complete variable domain, with remaining parts taken from reference TRBV19 and TRBJ1-2, reads DGGITQSPKYLFRKEGQNVTLSCEQNLNHDAMYWYRQDPGQGLRLIYYSQIVNDFQKGDIAEGYSVSREKKESFPLTVTSAQKNPTAFYLCASSSAGGPTGYGYTFGSGTRLTVV.

V usage is TRBV27 and J usage is TRBJ2-6; D uncertain. Trimming left V 4 bases short and J 0 bases short, with 7 bases between. CDR3 length: 15 amino acids. Germline V gene lookup returns CDR1 MNHEY and CDR2 SMNVEV (reference sequence). The CDR3 loop reads CASSSQTSGANVLTF. CDR3 sequence (DNA): TGTGCCAGCAGTTCACAGACCTCTGGGGCCAACGTCCTGACTTTC.

CDR3 protein: CASRAGQAINEKLFF. In DNA, the CDR3 is TGTGCCAGCAGGGCGGGACAGGCTATTAATGAAAAACTGTTTTTT. The V gene is TRBV2, the J gene TRBJ1-4; 8 bases fit TRBD1. The V segment lost 6 bases and the J segment 4 bases; nucleotides outside the gene matches: 7. Germline CDR1 reads SNHLY; CDR2 reads FYNNEI. The CDR3 sequence is 15 residues long.

The chain is built from TRBV7-3 and TRBJ1-1, with D possibly being TRBD1 (6 bases). V was shortened by 4 bases and J by 1 base, with 13 bases between the two germline ends. Germline V CDR1 and CDR2: SGHTA, FQGTGA. This CDR3 contains 15 residues. The CDR3 here is CASSSTGQTNTEAFF. The DNA for the CDR3 is TGTGCCAGCAGCTCAACGGGACAAACGAACACTGAAGCTTTCTTT.

A single count supports this clone. The rearrangement joins TRBV6-5 to TRBJ1-5, with TRBD1 matching over 8 bases. This CDR3 comprises 14 residues. V was pared by 7 bases and J by 7 bases, with 9 bases of the junction left unmatched. Germline CDR1 MNHEY, CDR2 SVGAGI. The CDR3 loop is CASKPGQGRQPQHF. The CDR3 nucleotides read TGTGCCAGCAAACCCGGACAGGGTCGACAGCCCCAGCATTTT.

The chain recombines TRBV7-2 with TRBJ1-4, with D perhaps TRBD1 (5 bases). This CDR3 comprises 14 residues. Trimming stripped 6 bases from V and 7 bases from J, with 15 bases between. In germline, CDR1 is SGHTA, CDR2 FQGNSA. The CDR3: CASRSSGGAEKLFF. The CDR3 nucleotides are TGTGCCAGCAGGTCAAGCGGAGGGGCTGAAAAACTGTTTTTT. The whole variable domain, filled in from reference TRBV7-2 and TRBJ1-4, reads GAGVSQSPSNKVTEKGKDVELRCDPISGHTALYWYRQSLGQGLEFLIYFQGNSAPDKSGLPSDRFSAERTGGSVSTLTIQRTQQEDSAVYLCASRSSGGAEKLFFGSGTQLSVL.

This clone was detected a few times. The CDR3 DNA sequence: TGTGCCAGCAGTTTGGAGGGAACGCGCCAGCCCCAGCATTTT. Translation: CASSLEGTRQPQHF. V usage is TRBV27 and J usage is TRBJ1-5; D gene ambiguous. With 3 bases removed from V and 7 bases from J, the gap between germline ends came to 13 bases. CDR3 length equals 14 residues. In germline, CDR1 is MNHEY, CDR2 SMNVEV (reference sequence).